The 2 T cell receptor beta chains in this list originate from one sample, sequenced in a study of shared clonotypes between healthy human individuals. Sequencing was performed with immunoSEQ multiplex PCR; in TCRdb, only in-frame clones are kept and a portion is missing. The sample has around 980,000 clones, 75% to 80% seen once. Sequencing was performed on memory CD4+ T cells from PBMCs. As to subset: CD45RA-negative fraction. The receptors stem from a man aged 18 to 29 in good health. Some clones in this sample may be carry-over from other donors' samples.

The V call is TRBV28, the J call TRBJ1-5; no firm D call. V was clipped by 6 bases and J by 7 bases, with 10 bases between them. The CDR3 extends over 12 amino acids. Germline CDR1 reads MDHEN; CDR2 reads SYDVKM. CDR3 region: CASRRYEQPQHF. The CDR3, as DNA: TGTGCCAGCAGAAGGTACGAACAGCCCCAGCATTTT.

The chain joins TRBV11-3 to TRBJ2-1, with 8 nucleotides matching TRBD1. Per germline, CDR1 SGHNT and CDR2 YENEEA. The CDR3 is 14 residues long. Unmatched junction bases numbered 8, after V lost 5 bases and J lost 8 bases. CDR3 sequence (DNA): TGTGCCAGCAGCCCCCGGGCAGGGGGCCATGAGCAGTTCTTC. Translation: CASSPRAGGHEQFF.